Below, one T cell receptor (beta chain) is given with its context. This sample is part of a study of blood T cell repertoires in COVID-19. At the level of the study: Sites across the United States, Italy and Spain contributed samples from acute and convalescent COVID-19. Sources were T cells, B-cell-depleted T cells, or PBMCs; the material itself was cDNA or gDNA.

From germline, CDR1 is KGHDR and CDR2 SFDVKD. The CDR3 spans 14 residues. Trimming removed 9 bases from V and 2 bases from J; junction bases left unmatched: 5. Authors' methods: Estimates of nucleated cell counts were drawn from the amplification of reference gene primers. Here immunoSEQ multiplex PCR was the method, and the copy in TCRdb shows in-frame clones only, minus some. The V and J calls and clone size were taken over from that table, and D and trimming were inferred from the DNA. The sample includes 150,000 to 200,000 clones, about 85% of them seen just once. Source material: peripheral blood. This TCR was sampled from a man younger than 30 with acute or convalescent COVID-19. This chain links TRBV24-1 with TRBJ2-1, with 8 bases that match TRBD2. As DNA, the CDR3 is TGTGCCACCGGTCGGGGGGGCCCCTACAATGAGCAGTTCTTC. As protein: CATGRGGPYNEQFF.